This TCR beta chain derives from a study of cytomegalovirus exposure and HLA in healthy donors. Amplification used 60 Vbeta primers and 13 Jbeta primers. Measured with immunoSEQ multiplex PCR; TCRdb has only the in-frame clones, and not every one. Counted here are around 130,000 clones, around 75% occurring once; the ten biggest clones make up roughly 3%. This CDR3 has 14 amino acids. Germline CDR1 and CDR2: ENHRY and SYGVKD. V trimming: 4 bases; J trimming: 4 bases; junction bases outside the gene matches: 5. This TCR came from a man aged 25 to 40 in good health and CMV-seronegative. Sequenced sample: PBMCs. The chain couples TRBV10-3 to TRBJ2-5; TRBD2 agrees at 8 bases. For the CDR3, the DNA is TGTGCCATCAGTGGGATCAGCGGGGGAGAGACCCAGTACTTC. Protein: CAISGISGGETQYF.